The 21 T cell receptor beta chains reported below all come from one sample, sequenced in a study of CD8 T cells in ankylosing spondylitis. From the 5' RACE reads, TCRdb called clonotypes with MiXCR, one entry per CDR3 protein. The top ten clones hold about 3.5% of a sample with 250,000 to 350,000 distinct CDR3 sequences, roughly 20% of them seen once. Material: blood, either unsorted or a sorted T cell fraction (not recorded which). These receptors were collected from a female donor with ankylosing spondylitis or in good health (not recorded which).

The chain combines TRBV7-2 with TRBJ1-2; D remains ambiguous. V lost 4 bases and J 4 bases, leaving 10 bases between the germline ends. The germline V gene encodes CDR1 SGHTA and CDR2 FQGNSA. The CDR3 is made up of 13 amino acids. DNA for the CDR3: TGTGCCAGCAGCTCTCGAGGGTCCTATGGCTACACCTTC. Translating it yields CASSSRGSYGYTF.

The chain is built from TRBV27 and TRBJ1-6; D not resolved. V was shortened by 2 bases and J by 6 bases, with 5 bases between the two germline ends. From germline, CDR1 is MNHEY and CDR2 SMNVEV (reference sequence). The CDR3 totals 13 residues. Here the CDR3 DNA reads TGTGCCAGCAGTTTAGTAGTTAATTCACCCCTCCACTTT. Encoded protein: CASSLVVNSPLHF.

The chain uses TRBV29-1 and TRBJ2-7; 7 bases are shared with TRBD2. The CDR3 runs to 13 residues. V trimming: 4 bases; J trimming: 0 bases; junction bases outside the gene matches: 3. The germline CDR1 and CDR2 sequences are SQVTM and ANQGSEA. This CDR3 is CSVAGGSSYEQYF. As DNA, the CDR3 is TGCAGCGTTGCCGGGGGGAGCTCCTACGAGCAGTACTTC.

This clonotype was found many times. The chain is built from TRBV20-1 and TRBJ2-1; 7 bases are shared with TRBD2. The CDR3 has 14 amino acids. The V and J ends lost 0 bases and 5 bases, in that order; junction bases with no gene match: 4. The V gene's germline CDR1 is DFQATT and CDR2 SNEGSKA (reference sequence). CDR3 protein: CSARDEGLNNEQFF. In nucleotides, the CDR3 is TGCAGTGCTAGAGATGAGGGACTAAACAATGAGCAGTTCTTC.

The rearrangement links TRBV7-8 to TRBJ2-1; TRBD1 aligns across 9 bases. Per germline, CDR1 SGHVS and CDR2 FQNEAQ. Germline trimming cut 5 bases from V and 9 bases from J; bases unmatched to any gene: 8. The CDR3 has 14 residues. DNA of the CDR3: TGTGCCAGCAGCCTACGGACAGGGGAAGGTGAGCAGTTCTTC. It translates to CASSLRTGEGEQFF.

In this sample, this clonotype turned up a few times. This chain links TRBV3-1 with TRBJ2-1; D may be TRBD2 (5 bases). V dropped 4 bases and J dropped 2 bases, with 12 bases sitting between them. Germline CDR1 is LGHDT and CDR2 is YNNKEL (reference sequence). CDR3 length: 15 residues. The CDR3 is CASSPGGWTYNEQFF. The CDR3 bases are TGTGCCAGCAGCCCAGGAGGCTGGACCTACAATGAGCAGTTCTTC.

The chain combines TRBV12-3 or TRBV12-4 with TRBJ2-6, with D tentatively TRBD1 or TRBD2 (6 bases each). Trimming took 3 bases from V and 4 from J, leaving 13 bases between them. The length of the CDR3 is 16 residues. The CDR3 sequence is CASSFLGGAGANVLTF. CDR3 sequence (DNA): TGTGCCAGCAGTTTTTTGGGGGGCGCGGGGGCCAACGTCCTGACTTTC.

This clonotype was recorded at least ten times. CDR3 protein: CASSPGVRETGELFF. Here the CDR3 DNA reads TGTGCCAGCAGCCCGGGGGTGCGGGAGACCGGGGAGCTGTTTTTT. The chain carries TRBV12-3 or TRBV12-4 and TRBJ2-2; 7 nucleotides agree with TRBD2. The CDR3 runs to 15 residues. J lost 5 bases, V lost 6 bases, and 9 bases had no gene match.

This chain joins TRBV7-8 and TRBJ1-2; no definite D call. V was shortened by 3 bases and J by 3 bases, with 8 bases between the two germline ends. The CDR3 runs to 13 residues. CDR1 is SGHVS, CDR2 FQNEAQ, per germline. CDR3 residues: CASSFMADYGYTF. CDR3 DNA sequence: TGTGCCAGCAGCTTCATGGCGGACTATGGCTACACCTTC.

This clonotype has only a few counts. The CDR3 loop is CASRDFTREELFF. Written as DNA, the CDR3 is TGTGCCAGCAGGGATTTTACGAGGGAGGAGCTGTTTTTT. The chain combines TRBV12-3 or TRBV12-4 with TRBJ2-2; the D gene is possibly TRBD2 (5 bases). V was clipped by 6 bases and J by 10 bases, with 15 bases between them. The CDR3 contains 13 residues.

This sequence joins TRBV28 and TRBJ2-3; 8 bases line up with TRBD1. Germline values: CDR1 MDHEN, CDR2 SYDVKM. The CDR3 consists of 15 residues. J was trimmed by 1 base and V by 6 bases; bases with no gene match: 6. The CDR3 DNA reads TGTGCCAGCAGCGAGATGGACAGGGGCACAGATACGCAGTATTTT. Amino acids: CASSEMDRGTDTQYF.

This clonotype was observed a handful of times. This rearrangement joins TRBV9 to TRBJ2-1; D call uncertain. V lost 2 bases and J 6 bases, leaving 9 bases between the germline ends. This CDR3 contains 13 residues. Germline assignment: CDR1 SGDLS and CDR2 YYNGEE. This CDR3 reads CASSVRPGNEQFF. CDR3 in DNA: TGTGCCAGCAGCGTGCGACCAGGCAATGAGCAGTTCTTC.

The chain couples TRBV2 to TRBJ2-1; a weak D match, TRBD1 (5 bases). Germline V lookup: CDR1 SNHLY, CDR2 FYNNEI. There are 12 residues in the CDR3. The V gene lost 6 bases and the J gene lost 8 bases, with 11 bases spanning the gap. CDR3 sequence: CASRAGPDEQFF. The CDR3 region has the DNA TGTGCCAGCAGGGCAGGGCCCGATGAGCAGTTCTTC. The full variable domain, in which reference TRBV2 and TRBJ2-1 provide the parts outside the CDR3, is EPEVTQTPSHQVTQMGQEVILRCVPISNHLYFYWYRQILGQKVEFLVSFYNNEISEKSEIFDDQFSVERPDGSNFTLKIRSTKLEDSAMYFCASRAGPDEQFFGPGTRLTVL.

This clonotype was seen only a few times. The chain joins TRBV7-7 to TRBJ2-3; 7 bases are a match to TRBD1. Unmatched junction bases numbered 4, after V lost 4 bases and J lost 0 bases. Germline V lookup: CDR1 SSHAT, CDR2 FNYEAQ (reference sequence). The CDR3 runs to 15 residues. In DNA, the CDR3 is TGTGCCAGCAGCTCCACAGGGGTCAGCACAGATACGCAGTATTTT. This gives the protein CASSSTGVSTDTQYF.

This clonotype was observed a few times. The chain combines TRBV5-1 with TRBJ2-3; D uncertain. The germline V and J ends were trimmed by 0 bases and 2 bases, with 7 bases remaining between them. The V gene's germline CDR1 is SGHRS and CDR2 YFSETQ. The CDR3 covers 14 residues. The CDR3 coding sequence is TGCGCCAGCAGCTTGGGAGGAGACACAGATACGCAGTATTTT. Translating gives CASSLGGDTDTQYF.

The gene calls are TRBV30 and TRBJ2-7; no firm D call. This CDR3 has 12 residues. Germline CDR1 is GTSNPN and CDR2 is SVGIG (reference sequence). V lost 8 bases to trimming and J lost 9 bases, with 20 bases between them. CDR3 in amino acids: CAMTPSTAVQYF. The DNA of the CDR3 is TGTGCCATGACTCCCTCCACGGCGGTGCAGTACTTC.

The V and J genes are TRBV6-6 and TRBJ2-2; 9 bases align to TRBD2. The germline V gene has CDR1 MNHNY and CDR2 SVGAGI (reference sequence). V was pared by 11 bases and J by 10 bases, with 8 bases of the junction left unmatched. The CDR3 loop spans 12 amino acids. The CDR3 sequence: CASRLAGSELFF. The DNA for the CDR3 is TGTGCCTCAAGGCTAGCGGGATCGGAGCTGTTTTTT.

This chain uses TRBV28 with TRBJ1-6; no firm D call. Germline assignment: CDR1 MDHEN and CDR2 SYDVKM. V was pared by 6 bases and J by 10 bases, with 13 bases between. The CDR3 totals 13 residues. CDR3 sequence: CASSRETKSPLHF. The CDR3, as DNA: TGTGCCAGCAGCCGGGAAACGAAGTCACCCCTCCACTTT.

The sample holds a few counts of this clonotype. The V call is TRBV30, the J call TRBJ1-2; D ambiguous. The CDR3 contains 13 residues. CDR1 GTSNPN and CDR2 SVGIG come from the germline V gene (reference sequence). V shed 1 base and J shed 0 bases, with 6 bases lying between them. The CDR3 loop reads CAWSERANYGYTF. The CDR3 DNA is TGTGCCTGGAGTGAGAGGGCTAACTATGGCTACACCTTC.

This clonotype was counted a few times. Here the CDR3 reads CASSFRGQVTNQYF. The CDR3 nucleotides read TGTGCCAGCAGCTTCCGGGGACAGGTGACGAACCAGTACTTC. The chain is built from TRBV5-6 and TRBJ2-5; 8 nucleotides line up with TRBD1. V gave up 2 bases and J gave up 10 bases; unmatched junction bases: 10. CDR1 SGHDT and CDR2 YYEEEE come from the germline V gene. The CDR3 extends over 14 amino acids. Based on the CDR3 plus reference TRBV5-6 and TRBJ2-5, the full variable domain is DAGVTQSPTHLIKTRGQQVTLRCSPKSGHDTVSWYQQALGQGPQFIFQYYEEEERQRGNFPDRFSGHQFPNYSSELNVNALLLGDSALYLCASSFRGQVTNQYFGPGTRLLVL.

The chain is built from TRBV11-2 and TRBJ1-2; a weak D match, TRBD1 (6 bases). V was cut by 5 bases and J by 3 bases, with 16 bases left in between. This CDR3 is 15 amino acids long. Per the germline V gene, CDR1 is SGHAT and CDR2 is FQNNGV. The CDR3 region is CASSPGARVYYGYTF. The CDR3 nucleotides read TGTGCCAGCAGCCCAGGGGCGCGAGTATACTATGGCTACACCTTC. Full variable domain (outside the CDR3, taken from reference TRBV11-2 and TRBJ1-2): EAGVAQSPRYKIIEKRQSVAFWCNPISGHATLYWYQQILGQGPKLLIQFQNNGVVDDSQLPKDRFSAERLKGVDSTLKIQPAKLEDSAVYLCASSPGARVYYGYTFGSGTRLTVV.